A selection of T cell receptor beta chains follows, all from one sample in a study of identical twins. TCRdb passed the 5' RACE reads through MiXCR, listing each CDR3 protein once. The data hold about 530,000 distinct CDR3 sequences, with under 25% observed a single time. These same records also appear under a second study, on yellow fever vaccine responses in identical twins.

The sample consisted of CD4+ T cells sorted from blood. All receptors come from a woman aged 18-35 years in good health. The CDR3 runs from the conserved cysteine through the conserved F or W.

v_call | cdr3_aa
TRBV7-8 | CASSRGLAEGSYEQYF
TRBV7-3 | CASSPGTSGRMGQFF
TRBV6-2/TRBV6-3 | CASSGGDRNYNEQFF
TRBV2 | CASCWVLENTQYF
TRBV12-3/TRBV12-4 | CASSLFPSGGAETQYF
TRBV12-3/TRBV12-4 | CASSLQGRNTEAFF
TRBV12-3/TRBV12-4 | CASSLVRLASNEQFF
TRBV12-3/TRBV12-4 | CASSSTPPHEQYF
TRBV7-6 | CASSLETSGSSDTQYF
TRBV15 | CATSRDKGRGLPTDTQYF
TRBV29-1 | CSVTGAKFGQFF
TRBV20-1 | CSARVRQQGSYEQYF
TRBV12-3/TRBV12-4 | CASSPQLTNTGELFF
TRBV7-8 | CASSLPWVSYNEQFF
TRBV6-2/TRBV6-3 | CASSSSRGTPDTQYF
TRBV7-9 | CASSPSGGSNQPQHF
TRBV10-3 | CAIRGTSYEQYF
TRBV6-1 | CASTGQGWRDTGELFF
TRBV10-3 | CAISGGTGKETQYF
TRBV5-5 | CASSLDRTTEAFF
TRBV28 | CASSSDGNYGYTF
TRBV27 | CASSWGQRGQPQHF
TRBV7-2 | CASSFYAYIGLNTEAFF
TRBV7-9 | CASSLWNRDREGDEQFF
TRBV6-5 | CASSYSGGLAAKNIQYF
TRBV5-1 | CASSLEASISNGYTF
TRBV25-1 | CASSESRLAGPNTGELFF
TRBV3-1 | CASSQERGAKNIQYF
TRBV7-6 | CASSSSTSGNTVGDTQYF
TRBV29-1 | CSGGSRANEQFF
TRBV6-1 | CASKLAGGHEQYF
TRBV15 | CATSREAAGKNEQFF
TRBV20-1 | CSARVPGTSTDTQYF
TRBV3-1 | CASSQFSGGAFF
TRBV5-1 | CASSPGLVADTQYF
TRBV20-1 | CSARDRANYGYTF
TRBV5-1 | CASSPWTENYGYTF
TRBV6-5 | CATTSGAVDTQYF
TRBV5-1 | CASSFRGDTGELFF
TRBV11-2 | CASSLGVKETQYF
TRBV7-8 | CASSLYGGLVYEQYF
TRBV28 | CASSLWEGLGGEQFF
TRBV18 | CASSPPGHYNEQFF
TRBV24-1 | CATSDGTETGELFF
TRBV5-4 | CASGEGGLEYEQYF
TRBV27 | CASSLGLAGGPVKYEQYF
TRBV5-1 | CASSPFSLAPTDTQYF
TRBV18 | CASSPRPTDTQYF
TRBV28 | CASSLPLGGKETQYF
TRBV20-1 | CSVRPYNSPLHF